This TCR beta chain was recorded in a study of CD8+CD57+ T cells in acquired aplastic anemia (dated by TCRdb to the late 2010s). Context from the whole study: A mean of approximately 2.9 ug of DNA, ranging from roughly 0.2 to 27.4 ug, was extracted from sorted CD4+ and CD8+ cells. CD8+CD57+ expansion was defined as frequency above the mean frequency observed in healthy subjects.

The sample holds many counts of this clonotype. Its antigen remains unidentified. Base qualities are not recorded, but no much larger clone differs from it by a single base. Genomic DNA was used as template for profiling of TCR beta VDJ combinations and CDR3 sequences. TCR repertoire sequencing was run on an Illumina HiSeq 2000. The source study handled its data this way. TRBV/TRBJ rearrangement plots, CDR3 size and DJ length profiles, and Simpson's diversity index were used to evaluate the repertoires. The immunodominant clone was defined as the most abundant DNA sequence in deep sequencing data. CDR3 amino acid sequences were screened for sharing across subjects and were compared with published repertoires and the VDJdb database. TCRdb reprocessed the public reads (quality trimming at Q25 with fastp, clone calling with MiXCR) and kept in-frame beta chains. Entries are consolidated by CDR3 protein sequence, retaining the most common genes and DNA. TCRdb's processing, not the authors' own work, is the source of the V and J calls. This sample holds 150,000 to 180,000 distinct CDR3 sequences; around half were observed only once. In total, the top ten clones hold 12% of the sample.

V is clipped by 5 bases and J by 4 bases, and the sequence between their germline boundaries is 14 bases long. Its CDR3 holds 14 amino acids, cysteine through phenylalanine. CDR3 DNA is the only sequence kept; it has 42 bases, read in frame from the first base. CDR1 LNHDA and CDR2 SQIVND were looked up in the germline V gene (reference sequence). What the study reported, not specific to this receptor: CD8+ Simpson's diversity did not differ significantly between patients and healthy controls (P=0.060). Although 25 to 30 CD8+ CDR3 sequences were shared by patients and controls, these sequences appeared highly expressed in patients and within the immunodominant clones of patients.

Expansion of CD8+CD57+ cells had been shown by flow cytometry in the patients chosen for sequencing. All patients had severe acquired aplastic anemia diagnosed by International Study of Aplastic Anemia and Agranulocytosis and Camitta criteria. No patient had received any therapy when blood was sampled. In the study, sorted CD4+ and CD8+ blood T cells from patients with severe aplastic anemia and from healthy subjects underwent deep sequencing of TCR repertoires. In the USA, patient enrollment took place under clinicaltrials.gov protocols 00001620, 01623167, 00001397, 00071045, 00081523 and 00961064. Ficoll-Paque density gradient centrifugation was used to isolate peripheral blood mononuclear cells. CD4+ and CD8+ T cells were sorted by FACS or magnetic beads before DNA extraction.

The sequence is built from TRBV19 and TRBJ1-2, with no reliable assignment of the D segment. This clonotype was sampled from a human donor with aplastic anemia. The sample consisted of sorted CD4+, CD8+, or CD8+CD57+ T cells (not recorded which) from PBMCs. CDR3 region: CASSLSEQLYGYTF. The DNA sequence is TGTGCCAGTAGTCTGTCGGAACAGCTCTATGGCTACACCTTC.